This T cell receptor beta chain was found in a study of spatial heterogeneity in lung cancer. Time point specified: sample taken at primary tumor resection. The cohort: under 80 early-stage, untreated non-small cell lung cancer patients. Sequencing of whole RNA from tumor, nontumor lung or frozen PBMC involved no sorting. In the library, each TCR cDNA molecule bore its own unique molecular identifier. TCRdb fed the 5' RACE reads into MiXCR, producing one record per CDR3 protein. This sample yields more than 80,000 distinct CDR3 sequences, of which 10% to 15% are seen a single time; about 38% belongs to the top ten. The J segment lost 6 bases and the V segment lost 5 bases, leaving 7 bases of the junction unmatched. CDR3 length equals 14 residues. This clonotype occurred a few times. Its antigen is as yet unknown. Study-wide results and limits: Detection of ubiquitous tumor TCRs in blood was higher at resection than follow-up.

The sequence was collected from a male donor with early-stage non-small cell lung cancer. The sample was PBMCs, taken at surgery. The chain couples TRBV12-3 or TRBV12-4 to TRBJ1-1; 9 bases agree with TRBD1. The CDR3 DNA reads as TGTGCCAGCAGTCACAGGGGGCCTGGCTCTGAAGCTTTCTTT. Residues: CASSHRGPGSEAFF.